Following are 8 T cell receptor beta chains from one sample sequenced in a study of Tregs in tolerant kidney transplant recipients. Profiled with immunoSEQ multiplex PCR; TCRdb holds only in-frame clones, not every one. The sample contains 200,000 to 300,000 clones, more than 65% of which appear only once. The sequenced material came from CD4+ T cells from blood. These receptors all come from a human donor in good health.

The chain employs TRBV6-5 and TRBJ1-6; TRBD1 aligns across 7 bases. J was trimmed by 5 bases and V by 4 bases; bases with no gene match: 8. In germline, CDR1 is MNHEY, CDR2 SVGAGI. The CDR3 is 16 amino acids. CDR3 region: CASSSNRGLNNSPLHF. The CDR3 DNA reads TGTGCCAGCAGTTCGAACAGGGGATTGAATAATTCACCCCTCCACTTT.

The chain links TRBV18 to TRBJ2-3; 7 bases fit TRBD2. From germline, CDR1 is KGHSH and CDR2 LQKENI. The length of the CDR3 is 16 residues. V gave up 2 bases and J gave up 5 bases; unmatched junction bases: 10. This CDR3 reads CASSPGRGRVRDTQYF. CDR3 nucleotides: TGTGCCAGCTCACCAGGGCGGGGGAGAGTGAGAGATACGCAGTATTTT.

The CDR3 DNA sequence: TGTGCCAGCAGCCCGGGACGGCTTGGGGACACCGGGGAGCTGTTTTTT. It specifies CASSPGRLGDTGELFF. The V and J genes are TRBV11-3 and TRBJ2-2; D tentatively fits TRBD1 or TRBD2 (5 bases each). Trimming removed 5 bases at V and 3 bases at J, with 16 bases between. The CDR3 extends over 16 amino acids. CDR1 and CDR2 from the germline V gene are SGHNT and YENEEA.

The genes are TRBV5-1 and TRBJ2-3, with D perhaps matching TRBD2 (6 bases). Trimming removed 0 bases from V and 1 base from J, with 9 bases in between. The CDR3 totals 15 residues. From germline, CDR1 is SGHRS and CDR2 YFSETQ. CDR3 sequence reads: CASSLAGGGTDTQYF. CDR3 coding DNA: TGCGCCAGCAGCTTGGCCGGGGGAGGCACAGATACGCAGTATTTT.

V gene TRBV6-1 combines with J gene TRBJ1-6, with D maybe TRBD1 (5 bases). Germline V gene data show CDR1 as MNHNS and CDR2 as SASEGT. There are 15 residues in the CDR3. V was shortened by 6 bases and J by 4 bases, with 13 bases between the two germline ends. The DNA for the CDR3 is TGTGCCAGCAGCCCTCTCGGGGCTTATAATTCACCCCTCCACTTT. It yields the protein CASSPLGAYNSPLHF.

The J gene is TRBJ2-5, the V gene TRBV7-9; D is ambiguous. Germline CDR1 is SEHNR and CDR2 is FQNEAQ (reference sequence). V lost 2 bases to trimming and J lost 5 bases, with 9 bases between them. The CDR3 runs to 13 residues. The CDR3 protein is CASSLNRAETQYF. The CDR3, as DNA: TGTGCCAGCAGCTTAAATCGGGCGGAGACCCAGTACTTC.

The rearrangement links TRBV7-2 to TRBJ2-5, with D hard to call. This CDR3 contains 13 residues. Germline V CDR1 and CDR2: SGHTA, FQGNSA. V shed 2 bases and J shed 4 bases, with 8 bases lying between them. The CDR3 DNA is TGTGCCAGCAGCTTAATAAGGTCAGAGACCCAGTACTTC. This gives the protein CASSLIRSETQYF. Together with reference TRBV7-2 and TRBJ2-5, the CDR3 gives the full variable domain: GAGVSQSPSNKVTEKGKDVELRCDPISGHTALYWYRQSLGQGLEFLIYFQGNSAPDKSGLPSDRFSAERTGGSVSTLTIQRTQQEDSAVYLCASSLIRSETQYFGPGTRLLVL.

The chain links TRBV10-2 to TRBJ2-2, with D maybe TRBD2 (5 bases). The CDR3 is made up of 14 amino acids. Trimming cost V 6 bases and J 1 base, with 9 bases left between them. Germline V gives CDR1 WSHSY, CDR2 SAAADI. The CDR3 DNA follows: TGCGCCAGCAGAAGGGAGCGGAACACCGGGGAGCTGTTTTTT. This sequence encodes CASRRERNTGELFF.